The clone carrying this TCR beta chain was picked up many times. Its target is unknown. Germline V gene sequence: CDR1 ENHRY, CDR2 SYGVKD. This CDR3 is 16 amino acids long. V lost 1 base, J lost 6 bases, and 18 bases lay in between. These data originate in a study of blood T cells in healthy people across ages. The overall study: For every two T cells, template switching captured about one barcoded beta molecule. Study-level findings and limits: TCR beta diversity per million T cells fell roughly linearly with age.

Combining a sample-barcoded 5' primer with a J-beta primer mix, a second PCR ran for about 7 to 11 cycles. TCRdb re-derived calls from the 5' RACE reads in MiXCR, one entry per CDR3 protein. In the table there are approximately 680,000 distinct CDR3 sequences, 32% of which are singletons. The study drew donors from healthy Caucasian individuals in Russia aged about 6 to 90. Specimen: blood. The sequence came from a woman of 80 years or more in good health. This chain uses TRBV10-3 with TRBJ1-2; D gene ambiguous. The CDR3 loop is CAISELEIGAQNGYTF. The CDR3 bases are TGTGCCATCAGTGAGTTAGAGATAGGTGCGCAAAATGGCTACACCTTC.